Following are 7 T cell receptor beta chains from one sample sequenced in a study of blood T cell repertoires in COVID-19. Repertoires were generated with immunoSEQ multiplex PCR, while TCRdb's copy carries only in-frame clones and drops some. The sample contains 250,000 to 300,000 clones, approximately 77% of which appear only once. The sequencing input was peripheral blood. The receptors were sampled from a woman between 18 and 29 years old with acute or convalescent COVID-19.

The chain uses TRBV6-1 and TRBJ2-1, with 7 bases fitting TRBD2. CDR3 length equals 15 residues. CDR1 is MNHNS and CDR2 is SASEGT in the germline V gene. The V segment lost 1 base and the J segment 4 bases; nucleotides outside the gene matches: 4. The CDR3 loop is CASSEESSGYNEQFF. Here the CDR3 DNA reads TGTGCCAGCAGTGAAGAGTCTAGCGGATACAATGAGCAGTTCTTC.

This clone appeared a few times. V is TRBV20-1 and J is TRBJ2-7; perhaps TRBD2 as D (6 bases). CDR1 is DFQATT, CDR2 SNEGSKA, per germline (reference sequence). V lost 3 bases and J lost 2, with 11 bases in between. The CDR3 length is 13 residues. The CDR3 loop reads CSASSSSAYEQYF. As DNA, the CDR3 is TGCAGTGCTAGTAGCTCTAGCGCCTACGAGCAGTACTTC.

The chain employs TRBV28 and TRBJ2-1, with 14 nucleotides matching TRBD2. The CDR3 has 18 residues. The J segment lost 5 bases and the V segment lost 2 bases, leaving 8 bases of the junction unmatched. Looked up from germline, CDR1 is MDHEN and CDR2 is SYDVKM. The DNA for the CDR3 is TGTGCCAGCAGTTTAAGACTAGCGGGAGGGGGGCCCAACAATGAGCAGTTCTTC. Its protein product is CASSLRLAGGGPNNEQFF.

This clone was seen a few times. This rearrangement joins TRBV27 to TRBJ2-7, with TRBD1 identical over 7 bases. Germline V lookup: CDR1 MNHEY, CDR2 SMNVEV (reference sequence). Germline trimming cut 3 bases from V and 2 bases from J; bases unmatched to any gene: 7. This CDR3 is built from 15 residues. The DNA of the CDR3 is TGTGCCAGCAGTTTCAGACAGGGCGTTCCCTACGAGCAGTACTTC. Protein: CASSFRQGVPYEQYF.

The CDR3 DNA sequence: TGTGCCAGCAGTACCGGGGTTCCGCCTGAAGCTTTCTTT. It specifies CASSTGVPPEAFF. The V gene is TRBV6-5, the J gene TRBJ1-1; no clear D. The length of the CDR3 is 13 residues. Per the germline V gene, CDR1 is MNHEY and CDR2 is SVGAGI. With 5 bases removed from V and 6 bases from J, the gap between germline ends came to 13 bases.

The J gene is TRBJ2-7, the V gene TRBV5-6, with TRBD1 as a possible D gene (5 bases). The CDR3 extends over 14 amino acids. Germline V gene lookup returns CDR1 SGHDT and CDR2 YYEEEE. V dropped 0 bases and J dropped 1 base, with 8 bases sitting between them. The CDR3 DNA reads TGTGCCAGCAGCTTGGGACAGTTATCCTACGAGCAGTACTTC. It translates to CASSLGQLSYEQYF.

This clone was picked up one time. The chain carries TRBV28 and TRBJ1-2; the match to TRBD1 covers 8 bases. The CDR3 is 16 amino acids. The germline CDR1 and CDR2 sequences are MDHEN and SYDVKM. V gave up 8 bases and J gave up 4 bases; unmatched junction bases: 15. In DNA form, the CDR3 reads TGTGCCAGCGCTTCTGACCAGGGGGCGATAATCTATGGCTACACCTTC. The encoded protein is CASASDQGAIIYGYTF.